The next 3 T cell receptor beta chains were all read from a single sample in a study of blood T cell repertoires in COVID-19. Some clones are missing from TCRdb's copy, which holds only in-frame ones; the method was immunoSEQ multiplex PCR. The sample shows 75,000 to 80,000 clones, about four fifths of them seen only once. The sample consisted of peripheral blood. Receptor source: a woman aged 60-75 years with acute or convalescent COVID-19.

CDR3 amino acids: CASSAVTGTNYGYTF. The CDR3 DNA is TGTGCCAGTAGTGCTGTTACAGGTACTAACTATGGCTACACCTTC. The chain joins TRBV19 to TRBJ1-2, with a possible D match to TRBD1 (5 bases). V was pared by 5 bases and J by 0 bases, with 13 bases between. CDR3 length: 15 residues. The germline V gene has CDR1 LNHDA and CDR2 SQIVND (reference sequence).

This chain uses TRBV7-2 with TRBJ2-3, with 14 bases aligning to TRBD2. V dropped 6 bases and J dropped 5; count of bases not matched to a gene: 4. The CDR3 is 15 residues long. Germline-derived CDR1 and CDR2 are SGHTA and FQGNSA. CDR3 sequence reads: CASSTGLAGVDTQYF. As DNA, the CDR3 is TGTGCCAGCAGTACGGGACTAGCGGGGGTAGATACGCAGTATTTT.

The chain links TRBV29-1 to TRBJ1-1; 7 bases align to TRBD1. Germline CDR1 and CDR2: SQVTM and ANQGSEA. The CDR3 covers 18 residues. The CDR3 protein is CRGPFDRVGDTRHTEAFF. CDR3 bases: TGCAGAGGACCCTTTGACAGGGTCGGAGACACTCGGCACACTGAAGCTTTCTTT.